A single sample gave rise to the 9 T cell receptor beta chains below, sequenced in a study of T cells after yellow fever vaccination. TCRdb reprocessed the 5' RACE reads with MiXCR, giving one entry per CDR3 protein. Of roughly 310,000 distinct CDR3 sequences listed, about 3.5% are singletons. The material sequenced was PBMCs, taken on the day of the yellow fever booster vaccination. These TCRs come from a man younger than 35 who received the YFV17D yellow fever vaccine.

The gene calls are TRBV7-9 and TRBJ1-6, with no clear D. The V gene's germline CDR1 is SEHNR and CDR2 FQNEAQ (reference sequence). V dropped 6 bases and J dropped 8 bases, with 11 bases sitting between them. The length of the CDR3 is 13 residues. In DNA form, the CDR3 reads TGTGCCAGCAGTCTTAACGGTTATTCACCCCTCCACTTT. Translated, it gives CASSLNGYSPLHF.

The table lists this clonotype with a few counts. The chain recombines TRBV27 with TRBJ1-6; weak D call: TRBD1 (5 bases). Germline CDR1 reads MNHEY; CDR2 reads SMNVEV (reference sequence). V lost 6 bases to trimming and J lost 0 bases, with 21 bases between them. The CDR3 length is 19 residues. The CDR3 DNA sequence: TGTGCCAGCAGACCCCGAGGTCGGGGGTTAAGCTCCTATAATTCACCCCTCCACTTT. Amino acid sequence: CASRPRGRGLSSYNSPLHF.

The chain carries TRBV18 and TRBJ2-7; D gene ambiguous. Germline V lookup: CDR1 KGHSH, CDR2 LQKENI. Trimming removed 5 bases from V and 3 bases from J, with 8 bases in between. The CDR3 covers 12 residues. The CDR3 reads CASSGSSYEQYV. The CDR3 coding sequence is TGTGCCAGCTCAGGATCAAGCTACGAGCAGTACGTC.

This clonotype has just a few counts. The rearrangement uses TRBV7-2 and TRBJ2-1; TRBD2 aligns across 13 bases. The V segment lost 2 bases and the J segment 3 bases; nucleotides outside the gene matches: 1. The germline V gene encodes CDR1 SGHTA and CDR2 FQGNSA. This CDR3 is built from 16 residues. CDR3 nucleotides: TGTGCCAGCAGCTTAAGACTAGCGGGGGGCTACAATGAGCAGTTCTTC. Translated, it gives CASSLRLAGGYNEQFF.

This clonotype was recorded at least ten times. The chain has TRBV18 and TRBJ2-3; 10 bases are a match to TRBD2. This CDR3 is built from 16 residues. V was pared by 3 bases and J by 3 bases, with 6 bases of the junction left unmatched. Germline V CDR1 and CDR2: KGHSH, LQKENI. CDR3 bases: TGTGCCAGCTCACCCCCTAGCGGGGGAGGTACAGATACGCAGTATTTT. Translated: CASSPPSGGGTDTQYF. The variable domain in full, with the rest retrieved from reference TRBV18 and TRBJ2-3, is NAGVMQNPRHLVRRRGQEARLRCSPMKGHSHVYWYRQLPEEGLKFMVYLQKENIIDESGMPKERFSAEFPKEGPSILRIQQVVRGDSAAYFCASSPPSGGGTDTQYFGPGTRLTVL.

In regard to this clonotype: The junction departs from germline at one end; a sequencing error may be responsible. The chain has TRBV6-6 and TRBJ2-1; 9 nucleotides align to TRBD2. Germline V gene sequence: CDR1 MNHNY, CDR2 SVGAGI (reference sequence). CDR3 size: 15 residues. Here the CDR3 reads CASSYGGGAGNEQVF. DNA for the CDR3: TGTGCCAGCAGTTACGGCGGGGGGGCCGGGAATGAGCAGGTCTTC.

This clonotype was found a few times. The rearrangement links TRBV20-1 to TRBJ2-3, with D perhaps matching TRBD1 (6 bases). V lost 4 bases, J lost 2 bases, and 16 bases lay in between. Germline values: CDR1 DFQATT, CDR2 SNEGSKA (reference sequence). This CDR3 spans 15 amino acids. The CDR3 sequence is CSAIKGAGDTDTQYF. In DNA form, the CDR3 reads TGCAGTGCTATTAAAGGGGCAGGGGACACAGATACGCAGTATTTT.

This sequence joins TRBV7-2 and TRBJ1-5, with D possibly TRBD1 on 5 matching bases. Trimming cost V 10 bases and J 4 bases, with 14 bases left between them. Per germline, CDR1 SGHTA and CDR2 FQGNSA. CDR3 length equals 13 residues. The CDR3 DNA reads TGTGCCACGGGGGGGGGTGCGAATCAGCCCCAGCATTTT. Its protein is CATGGGANQPQHF.

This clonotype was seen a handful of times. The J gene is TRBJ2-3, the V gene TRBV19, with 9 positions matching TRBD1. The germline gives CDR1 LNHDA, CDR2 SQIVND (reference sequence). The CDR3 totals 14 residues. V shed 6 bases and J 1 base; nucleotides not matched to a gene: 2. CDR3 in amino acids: CASRGQGGTDTQYF. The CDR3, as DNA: TGTGCCAGTAGGGGACAGGGAGGCACAGATACGCAGTATTTT.